The 18 T cell receptor beta chains reported below all come from one sample, sequenced in a study of CD8+ T cells in alopecia areata. RNA extraction and reverse transcription yielded cDNA as sequencing template. Repertoires were generated with immunoSEQ multiplex PCR, while TCRdb's copy carries only in-frame clones and drops some. This sample yields 250,000 to 300,000 clones, of which 58% are seen a single time; under 2% belongs to the top ten. Documented treatment: oral pan-JAK inhibitor, 5-10 mg twice daily. The sequenced sample was CD4+ T cells sorted from blood, obtained at week 24, from a patient treated with tofacitinib. These receptors came from a human donor with alopecia areata.

This clone occurred once. The chain is built from TRBV30 and TRBJ2-6; D is undetermined. CDR1 is GTSNPN, CDR2 SVGIG, per germline (reference sequence). This CDR3 is built from 16 residues. The V end was cut by 1 base, the J end by 0 bases, with 10 bases between. CDR3 sequence reads: CAWSGIHVSGANVLTF. CDR3 coding DNA: TGTGCCTGGAGTGGGATTCACGTCTCTGGGGCCAACGTCCTGACTTTC.

V is TRBV30 and J is TRBJ2-7; tentatively, D is TRBD1 (6 bases). This CDR3 is 13 amino acids long. Germline assignment: CDR1 GTSNPN and CDR2 SVGIG (reference sequence). V was cut by 4 bases and J by 3 bases, with 13 bases left in between. This CDR3 is CAWTGEYGYEQYF. As DNA, the CDR3 is TGTGCCTGGACAGGGGAATATGGCTACGAGCAGTACTTC. The complete variable domain, with remaining parts taken from reference TRBV30 and TRBJ2-7, reads SQTIHQWPATLVQPVGSPLSLECTVEGTSNPNLYWYRQAAGRGLQLLFYSVGIGQISSEVPQNLSASRPQDRQFILSSKKLLLSDSGFYLCAWTGEYGYEQYFGPGTRLTVT.

The chain carries TRBV5-1 and TRBJ2-3, with D maybe TRBD1 (6 bases). This CDR3 has 14 residues. Germline V CDR1 and CDR2: SGHRS, YFSETQ. V lost 0 bases, J lost 5 bases, and 10 bases lay in between. The CDR3 sequence: CASSLGQVEDTQYF. The CDR3 DNA is TGCGCCAGCAGCTTGGGACAGGTAGAAGATACGCAGTATTTT.

The chain employs TRBV27 and TRBJ2-7; 9 bases match TRBD1. The CDR3 consists of 14 residues. Losses at the gene ends were 8 bases for V and 0 bases for J; bases not matched to a gene: 5. Per the germline V gene, CDR1 is MNHEY and CDR2 is SMNVEV (reference sequence). DNA for the CDR3: TGTGCCAGCTCCGGGACAGGGAGCTCCTACGAGCAGTACTTC. As protein: CASSGTGSSYEQYF.

This clone showed up just a few times. The V gene is TRBV11-2, the J gene TRBJ2-5, with D tentatively TRBD1 or TRBD2 (6 bases each). The germline V gene has CDR1 SGHAT and CDR2 FQNNGV. Trimming stripped 1 base from V and 5 bases from J, with 14 bases between. This CDR3 comprises 15 residues. CDR3 loop: CASSLGTQGGETQYF. CDR3 coding DNA: TGTGCCAGCAGCTTAGGGACACAGGGAGGCGAGACCCAGTACTTC.

This clone was recorded a few times. V is TRBV6-6 and J is TRBJ1-1; D unresolved. CDR3 length equals 10 residues. Trimming stripped 6 bases from V and 8 bases from J, with 7 bases between. Looked up from germline, CDR1 is MNHNY and CDR2 is SVGAGI (reference sequence). CDR3 in DNA: TGTGCCAGCAGGGGCCGGGAAGCTTTCTTT. It encodes CASRGREAFF.

A single count supports this clone. The chain employs TRBV5-1 and TRBJ1-6; a possible D gene is TRBD1 (5 bases). Trimming removed 3 bases at V and 6 bases at J, with 10 bases between. There are 14 residues in the CDR3. Germline CDR1 SGHRS, CDR2 YFSETQ. DNA for the CDR3: TGCGCCAGCAGCTCGCTGGGGCCTAATTCACCCCTCCACTTT. It translates to CASSSLGPNSPLHF.

The chain joins TRBV6-5 to TRBJ2-3, with D perhaps matching TRBD1 (6 bases). Germline V gives CDR1 MNHEY, CDR2 SVGAGI. The V end was cut by 6 bases, the J end by 4 bases, with 8 bases between. There are 12 residues in the CDR3. The CDR3 sequence is CASRGGADTQYF. Here the CDR3 DNA reads TGTGCCAGCAGAGGGGGAGCAGATACGCAGTATTTT.

A note on this clone: Mismatch with germline at one junction end may stem from a read error. V and J are TRBV7-2 and TRBJ2-7, with TRBD1 matching 9 bases. Germline assignment: CDR1 SGHTA and CDR2 FQGNSA. This CDR3 has 14 amino acids. CDR3 nucleotides: TGTGCCAGTAGCTCCCCACAGGGGGCGGTTGAGCAGTACTTC. Translation: CASSSPQGAVEQYF.

CDR3 sequence reads: CASSSDGRNTGELFF. The CDR3 DNA is TGTGCCAGCAGCTCGGATGGGAGAAACACCGGGGAGCTGTTTTTT. The chain employs TRBV5-4 and TRBJ2-2; tentatively, D is TRBD2 (5 bases). V lost 3 bases to trimming and J lost 2 bases, with 11 bases between them. From germline, CDR1 is SGHNT and CDR2 YYREEE (reference sequence). The CDR3 spans 15 residues.

Notes on this clone: Sequence at one end of the junction differs from germline and may be a read error. The CDR3 nucleotides are TGTGCTAGCAGCTTAGGTGGGACAGGGTACCACGAGCAGTACTTC. Translating gives CASSLGGTGYHEQYF. The V call is TRBV7-7, the J call TRBJ2-7, with 9 nucleotides matching TRBD1. The CDR3 is made up of 15 amino acids. The V gene's germline CDR1 is SSHAT and CDR2 FNYEAQ (reference sequence).

The chain uses TRBV20-1 and TRBJ2-4; D unresolved. The V end was cut by 6 bases, the J end by 0 bases, with 3 bases between. Germline lookup yields CDR1 DFQATT and CDR2 SNEGSKA (reference sequence). The CDR3 sequence is 11 residues long. For the CDR3, the DNA is TGCAGTGCCCTAGCCAAAAACATTCAGTACTTC. It specifies CSALAKNIQYF.

V usage is TRBV7-8 and J usage is TRBJ2-7; 7 nucleotides match TRBD2. The V gene end was trimmed by 3 bases and the J gene end by 5 bases; junction bases not matched to a gene: 7. CDR1 is SGHVS and CDR2 is FQNEAQ in the germline V gene. The CDR3 runs to 14 residues. CDR3 in amino acids: CASSFREGLHEQYF. CDR3 coding DNA: TGTGCCAGCAGCTTCAGGGAGGGTCTCCACGAGCAGTACTTC.

The chain joins TRBV7-2 to TRBJ2-5; D is possibly TRBD2 (6 bases). Germline-derived CDR1 and CDR2 are SGHTA and FQGNSA. The CDR3 extends over 13 amino acids. Trimming pared 1 base from V and 5 bases from J, leaving 8 bases between. CDR3 coding DNA: TGTGCCAGCAGCTTAGGGGGGGTGGAGACCCAGTACTTC. It yields the protein CASSLGGVETQYF.

This chain links TRBV15 with TRBJ2-3; TRBD2 matches 9 bases. The CDR3 has 18 residues. Trimming removed 1 base from V and 0 bases from J; junction bases left unmatched: 8. Germline CDR1 is LNHNV and CDR2 is YYDKDF (reference sequence). For the CDR3, the DNA is TGTGCCACCAGCAGAGGCTCTAGCGGGGCACCTAGCACAGATACGCAGTATTTT. Translated, it gives CATSRGSSGAPSTDTQYF.

V and J are TRBV6-1 and TRBJ2-1; the match to TRBD1 covers 9 bases. Germline V CDR1 and CDR2: MNHNS, SASEGT. The CDR3 has 15 residues. The J segment lost 7 bases and the V segment lost 7 bases, leaving 11 bases of the junction unmatched. The CDR3 DNA follows: TGTGCCAGCATTCTGACAGGGGGAAGGGGGAATGAGCAGTTCTTC. Its protein product is CASILTGGRGNEQFF.

This sequence joins TRBV5-1 and TRBJ2-5; D is perhaps TRBD1 (5 bases). CDR1 and CDR2 (germline): SGHRS, YFSETQ. This CDR3 spans 14 amino acids. V gave up 1 base and J gave up 2 bases, with 9 bases separating them. This CDR3 reads CASSLSNRQETQYF. CDR3 coding DNA: TGCGCCAGCAGCTTGTCTAACAGGCAAGAGACCCAGTACTTC.

This clone was seen only a few times. CDR3 DNA sequence: TGCGCCAGCAGTCAATCTTGGACGGCCTATAATTCACCCCTCCACTTT. It is translated as CASSQSWTAYNSPLHF. V is TRBV23-1 and J is TRBJ1-6; no firm D call. TRBV23-1 is annotated as an ORF whose role is uncertain. CDR3 length equals 16 residues. Trimming stripped 0 bases from V and 2 bases from J, with 8 bases between.